The 29 T cell receptor beta chains below were found in one sample sequenced in a study of blood T cell repertoires in COVID-19. The repertoire was sequenced with immunoSEQ multiplex PCR; TCRdb's copy has only in-frame clones and lacks some. The sample holds under 500,000 clones; around 88% are singletons and the top ten take 4% to 5.5%. The sequencing sample was made of peripheral blood. Receptors were obtained from a woman aged 25 to 45 with acute or convalescent COVID-19.

The CDR3 sequence: CASSTNRGETQYF. The CDR3 nucleotides are TGTGCCAGCAGTACTAACAGGGGGGAGACCCAGTACTTC. The V call is TRBV6-5, the J call TRBJ2-5; 8 bases map to TRBD1. CDR1 and CDR2 from the germline V gene are MNHEY and SVGAGI. The CDR3 extends over 13 amino acids. Trimming removed 5 bases from V and 5 bases from J; junction bases left unmatched: 4.

This chain connects TRBV30 to TRBJ1-2, with D possibly matching TRBD1 (6 bases). The CDR3 covers 13 residues. CDR1 and CDR2 from the germline V gene are GTSNPN and SVGIG (reference sequence). V was cut by 1 base and J by 8 bases, with 14 bases left in between. Here the CDR3 reads CAWSDQGLVGYTF. In DNA, the CDR3 is TGTGCCTGGAGTGACCAGGGGCTTGTAGGCTACACCTTC.

V and J are TRBV2 and TRBJ2-7; TRBD1 is a possible D gene (6 bases). Deletions cut 4 bases from V and 6 bases from J, with 13 bases between. Germline V gene lookup returns CDR1 SNHLY and CDR2 FYNNEI. This CDR3 contains 13 residues. The CDR3 spells CASSVAGVREQYF. CDR3 bases: TGTGCCAGCAGTGTGGCAGGGGTTCGCGAGCAGTACTTC.

The genes are TRBV5-1 and TRBJ2-1; TRBD1 aligns across 9 bases. This CDR3 contains 16 residues. Germline V gene sequence: CDR1 SGHRS, CDR2 YFSETQ. J gave up 9 bases and V 4 bases, and 14 bases lay outside the gene matches. CDR3 residues: CASSMANTDRGGEQFF. CDR3 nucleotides: TGCGCCAGCAGCATGGCCAATACCGACAGGGGGGGTGAGCAGTTCTTC.

The chain carries TRBV10-2 and TRBJ2-5; 9 bases are shared with TRBD2. J was trimmed by 5 bases and V by 4 bases; bases with no gene match: 8. CDR1 is WSHSY, CDR2 SAAADI, per germline. CDR3 length: 15 amino acids. The CDR3 bases are TGCGCCAGCAGTGGGGCGGGGGGGCCGAAGGAGACCCAGTACTTC. It specifies CASSGAGGPKETQYF.

J is TRBJ1-4 and V is TRBV9; D is unclear. CDR1 and CDR2 (germline): SGDLS, YYNGEE. Trimming stripped 4 bases from V and 7 bases from J, with 8 bases between. The CDR3 extends over 12 amino acids. The CDR3: CASSPSGEKLFF. In nucleotides, the CDR3 is TGTGCCAGCAGCCCTTCGGGTGAAAAACTGTTTTTT.

J is TRBJ2-3 and V is TRBV7-9; a weak D match, TRBD1 (5 bases). CDR1 and CDR2 from the germline V gene are SEHNR and FQNEAQ (reference sequence). V was shortened by 5 bases and J by 6 bases, with 12 bases between the two germline ends. The CDR3 length is 13 residues. The CDR3 DNA is TGTGCCAGCAGCCCCCGACAGATTGATACGCAGTATTTT. This translates into CASSPRQIDTQYF.

This clone was detected only a few times. The chain links TRBV5-6 to TRBJ2-7, with 8 bases aligning to TRBD2. CDR3 length: 16 residues. V trimming: 0 bases; J trimming: 4 bases; junction bases outside the gene matches: 9. Germline V gene sequence: CDR1 SGHDT, CDR2 YYEEEE. CDR3 sequence (DNA): TGTGCCAGCAGCTTGGGGGCCGGGACTAGAACGTACGAGCAGTACTTC. This translates into CASSLGAGTRTYEQYF.

The V gene is TRBV28, the J gene TRBJ1-2, with no clear D. This CDR3 has 15 residues. The germline V gene has CDR1 MDHEN and CDR2 SYDVKM. Trimming stripped 7 bases from V and 7 bases from J, with 22 bases between. For the CDR3, the DNA is TGTGCCAGCACCACAGCAACGACCCGGGGTGCTGGCTACACCTTC. It specifies CASTTATTRGAGYTF.

The V and J genes are TRBV3-1 (or the pseudogene TRBV3-2) and TRBJ1-1; 9 positions agree with TRBD1. The CDR3 spans 14 residues. Per the germline V gene, CDR1 is LGHDT and CDR2 is YNNKEL (reference sequence). V was clipped by 6 bases and J by 5 bases; unmatched bases: 7. In DNA, the CDR3 is TGTGCCAGCAGAACTACAGGGGGCGCGACTGAAGCTTTCTTT. It specifies CASRTTGGATEAFF.

This rearrangement joins TRBV10-1 to TRBJ2-3; D uncertain. In germline, CDR1 is WNHNN, CDR2 SYGVQD (reference sequence). V gave up 2 bases and J gave up 6 bases, with 12 bases separating them. This CDR3 spans 14 amino acids. Here the CDR3 reads CASSENQDWDTQYF. CDR3 in DNA: TGCGCCAGCAGTGAGAATCAAGACTGGGATACGCAGTATTTT.

The rearrangement links TRBV4-1 to TRBJ2-3; D might be TRBD1 (5 bases). The V and J ends lost 5 bases and 0 bases respectively, with 9 bases between them. The CDR3 runs to 14 residues. The germline V gene encodes CDR1 MGHRA and CDR2 YSYEKL. CDR3 amino acids: CASSGRASTDTQYF. Here the CDR3 DNA reads TGCGCCAGCAGCGGCAGGGCGAGCACAGATACGCAGTATTTT.

The genes are TRBV7-8 and TRBJ2-7, with 9 positions matching TRBD2. The J segment lost 3 bases and the V segment lost 6 bases, leaving 12 bases of the junction unmatched. Germline V lookup: CDR1 SGHVS, CDR2 FQNEAQ. The CDR3 runs 16 residues. This chain's CDR3 is CASSSARQRGDYEQYF. The CDR3 nucleotides read TGTGCCAGCAGTTCAGCTCGCCAGCGGGGGGACTACGAGCAGTACTTC.

This clone has a handful of counts. The chain uses TRBV2 and TRBJ1-1, with D maybe TRBD1 (5 bases). The CDR3 totals 12 residues. CDR1 and CDR2 (germline): SNHLY, FYNNEI. Trimming took 6 bases from V and 4 from J, leaving 9 bases between them. Written as DNA, the CDR3 is TGTGCCAGCAGAGACAGTAGCACTGAAGCTTTCTTT. Translation gives CASRDSSTEAFF. Drawing the rest from reference TRBV2 and TRBJ1-1, the complete variable domain is EPEVTQTPSHQVTQMGQEVILRCVPISNHLYFYWYRQILGQKVEFLVSFYNNEISEKSEIFDDQFSVERPDGSNFTLKIRSTKLEDSAMYFCASRDSSTEAFFGQGTRLTVV.

The V and J genes are TRBV7-3 and TRBJ2-5; D gene uncertain. Germline V gene sequence: CDR1 SGHTA, CDR2 FQGTGA. Trimming stripped 3 bases from V and 5 bases from J, with 13 bases between. The CDR3 has 14 residues. CDR3 DNA: TGTGCCAGCAGCTTCTCAGTTAATTCGGAGACCCAGTACTTC. Amino acid sequence: CASSFSVNSETQYF. Based on the CDR3 plus reference TRBV7-3 and TRBJ2-5, the full variable domain is GAGVSQTPSNKVTEKGKYVELRCDPISGHTALYWYRQSLGQGPEFLIYFQGTGAADDSGLPNDRFFAVRPEGSVSTLKIQRTERGDSAVYLCASSFSVNSETQYFGPGTRLLVL.

The chain has TRBV10-1 and TRBJ2-2, with D tentatively TRBD2 (5 bases). V lost 4 bases to trimming and J lost 4 bases, with 16 bases between them. CDR1 and CDR2 (germline): WNHNN, SYGVQD (reference sequence). CDR3 length: 16 amino acids. CDR3 protein: CASSGVLGRGTGELFF. The CDR3 nucleotides are TGCGCCAGCAGTGGAGTTCTAGGTCGGGGCACCGGGGAGCTGTTTTTT.

This clone showed up just a few times. The chain uses TRBV23-1 and TRBJ1-2; the D gene is possibly TRBD1 (6 bases). TRBV23-1 is reported as an ORF; its role is uncertain. CDR3 length: 17 amino acids. V was shortened by 4 bases and J by 4 bases, with 22 bases between the two germline ends. The CDR3, as DNA: TGCGCCAGCAGTCCTCTCGGCTGGACAGAGCCATCCTATGGCTACACCTTC. Protein product: CASSPLGWTEPSYGYTF.

The rearrangement joins TRBV23-1 to TRBJ2-7; 10 nucleotides line up with TRBD1. TRBV23-1 is an ORF for which the function is uncertain. The CDR3 sequence is 19 residues long. The V and J ends lost 0 bases and 4 bases, in that order; junction bases with no gene match: 15. CDR3 region: CASSQSTGFLGQGVYEQYF. As DNA, the CDR3 is TGCGCCAGCAGTCAATCGACGGGTTTTCTCGGACAGGGGGTATACGAGCAGTACTTC.

The rearrangement uses TRBV27 and TRBJ2-1; 9 bases are a match to TRBD2. Germline values: CDR1 MNHEY, CDR2 SMNVEV (reference sequence). The CDR3 is 16 amino acids. The V and J ends lost 4 bases and 4 bases, in that order; junction bases with no gene match: 8. The CDR3 reads CASSYRAGGVYNEQFF. The DNA of the CDR3 is TGTGCCAGCAGTTACCGAGCGGGGGGAGTTTACAATGAGCAGTTCTTC.

The V call is TRBV15, the J call TRBJ2-1; the match to TRBD1 covers 8 bases. Trimming cost V 2 bases and J 6 bases; bases outside gene matches: 3. Germline assignment: CDR1 LNHNV and CDR2 YYDKDF (reference sequence). This CDR3 has 14 residues. As DNA, the CDR3 is TGTGCCACCAGCAGAACAGGGGGAGTCAATGAGCAGTTCTTC. This codes for CATSRTGGVNEQFF.

This clone was detected once. The chain couples TRBV18 to TRBJ2-7; TRBD2 matches 10 bases. Germline-derived CDR1 and CDR2 are KGHSH and LQKENI. With 4 bases clipped from V and 6 bases from J, the junction kept 9 bases outside the gene matches. The CDR3 loop spans 15 amino acids. The CDR3 DNA follows: TGTGCCAGCTCACGTCTAGCGGGGGAGTCTGGCGAGCAGTACTTC. This gives the protein CASSRLAGESGEQYF.

The V call is TRBV5-3, the J call TRBJ1-1, with 7 positions matching TRBD1. TRBV5-3 is placed among ORFs of uncertain function. J lost 5 bases, V lost 4 bases, and 8 bases had no gene match. This CDR3 contains 14 residues. CDR3 DNA: TGTGCCAGAAGCCAAGGGGGCGCTTGGACTGAAGCTTTCTTT. It codes for CARSQGGAWTEAFF.

CDR3 sequence (DNA): TGTGCCAGCAGCCAAGATTTCTTTGGGGGCAGGGGGCCGAGCTACGAGCAGTACTTC. This encodes CASSQDFFGGRGPSYEQYF. This rearrangement joins TRBV3-1 (or the pseudogene TRBV3-2) to TRBJ2-7, with 8 bases aligning to TRBD1. This CDR3 spans 19 amino acids. Losses at the gene ends were 0 bases for V and 3 bases for J; bases not matched to a gene: 16. Germline-derived CDR1 and CDR2 are LGHDT and YNNKEL (reference sequence).

In this sample, this clone turned up once. The chain joins TRBV10-3 to TRBJ2-5; D gene uncertain. Germline loops: CDR1 ENHRY, CDR2 SYGVKD. V was clipped by 5 bases and J by 3 bases, with 7 bases between them. This CDR3 is 12 amino acids long. CDR3 bases: TGTGCCATCAGTCCGTCAGAAGAGACCCAGTACTTC. Its protein product is CAISPSEETQYF.

The V gene is TRBV29-1, the J gene TRBJ1-2; D may be TRBD1 (6 bases). In germline, CDR1 is SQVTM, CDR2 ANQGSEA. Trimming took 2 bases from V and 1 from J, leaving 14 bases between them. The length of the CDR3 is 15 residues. In DNA, the CDR3 is TGCAGCGTTGAATGGGCAGGGGCGATTAACTATGGCTACACCTTC. It specifies CSVEWAGAINYGYTF.

The chain is built from TRBV6-5 and TRBJ1-2; TRBD1 is a possible D gene (5 bases). Looked up from germline, CDR1 is MNHEY and CDR2 is SVGAGI. CDR3 length: 13 residues. V lost 2 bases, J lost 8 bases, and 12 bases lay in between. This chain's CDR3 is CASSYGGTYGYTF. The CDR3, as DNA: TGTGCCAGCAGTTACGGGGGGACGTACGGCTACACCTTC.

This chain connects TRBV7-8 to TRBJ2-1, with D perhaps TRBD2 (6 bases). The CDR3 runs to 11 residues. Germline CDR1 and CDR2: SGHVS and FQNEAQ. Trimming left V 5 bases short and J 9 bases short, with 8 bases between. The CDR3 region has the DNA TGTGCCAGCAGCCAGACTAGTGAGCAGTTCTTC. As protein: CASSQTSEQFF.

This clone was detected once. The CDR3 DNA is TGTGCCACCAGCACAGGGGCGACGAGCAATCAGCCCCAGCATTTT. Protein sequence: CATSTGATSNQPQHF. The gene calls are TRBV15 and TRBJ1-5; D may be TRBD1 (6 bases). Trimming took off 4 bases at V and 1 base at J, with 11 bases between the two ends. The CDR3 is 15 residues long. The germline V gene encodes CDR1 LNHNV and CDR2 YYDKDF (reference sequence). Full variable domain (missing parts from reference TRBV15 and TRBJ1-5): DAMVIQNPRYQVTQFGKPVTLSCSQTLNHNVMYWYQQKSSQAPKLLFHYYDKDFNNEADTPDNFQSRRPNTSFCFLDIRSPGLGDTAMYLCATSTGATSNQPQHFGDGTRLSIL.

V usage is TRBV5-6 and J usage is TRBJ1-3; the D gene is possibly TRBD1 (5 bases). In germline, CDR1 is SGHDT, CDR2 YYEEEE. V lost 4 bases and J lost 0, with 14 bases in between. The CDR3 loop spans 16 amino acids. This chain's CDR3 is CASSLGGLTSGNTIYF. Here the CDR3 DNA reads TGTGCCAGCAGCCTGGGGGGACTTACCTCTGGAAACACCATATATTTT. The full variable domain, completed using reference TRBV5-6 and TRBJ1-3, is DAGVTQSPTHLIKTRGQQVTLRCSPKSGHDTVSWYQQALGQGPQFIFQYYEEEERQRGNFPDRFSGHQFPNYSSELNVNALLLGDSALYLCASSLGGLTSGNTIYFGEGSWLTVV.